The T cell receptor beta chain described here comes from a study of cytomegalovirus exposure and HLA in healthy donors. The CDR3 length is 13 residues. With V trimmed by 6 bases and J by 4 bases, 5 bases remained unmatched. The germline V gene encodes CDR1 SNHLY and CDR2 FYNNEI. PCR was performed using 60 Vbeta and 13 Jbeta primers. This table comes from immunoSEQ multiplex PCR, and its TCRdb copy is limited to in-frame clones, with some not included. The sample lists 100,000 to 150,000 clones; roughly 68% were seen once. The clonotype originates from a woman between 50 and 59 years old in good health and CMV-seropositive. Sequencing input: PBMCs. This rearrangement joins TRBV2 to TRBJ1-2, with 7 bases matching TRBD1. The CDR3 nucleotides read TGTGCCAGCAGCGCCGACAGGGTCTATGGCTACACCTTC. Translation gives CASSADRVYGYTF.